This is a list of T cell receptor beta chains from one sample in a study of blood T cell repertoires in COVID-19. Produced via immunoSEQ multiplex PCR; TCRdb's table is partial and in-frame only. This sample has about 75,000 clones; 75% to 85% occur once, and the top ten carry approximately 5%. The sequenced sample was peripheral blood. The receptor source for this set is an elderly woman with active or convalescent COVID-19. Both conserved end residues are part of each CDR3. The D gene is left open where the match is weak. Clone size is given for some rows only: seen once, a few or many times, or a class if the clone is expanded.

V gene	J gene	D gene	clone size	CDR3 DNA	CDR3 protein
TRBV7-2	TRBJ2-3	TRBD2	-	TGTGCCAGCAGGGGGACTAGAACCAGCACAGATACGCAGTATTTT	CASRGTRTSTDTQYF
TRBV7-8	TRBJ2-7	-	-	TGTGCCAGCAGCATCGGACAGTCCTACGAGCAGTACTTC	CASSIGQSYEQYF
TRBV5-6	TRBJ2-1	TRBD1	-	TGTGCCAGCAGCTCGACGACAGGGGGAGAATTCAATGAGCAGTTCTTC	CASSSTTGGEFNEQFF
TRBV2	TRBJ2-2	TRBD1	-	TGTGCCAGCAGCGGGGACAGGCTCTTCACCGGGGAGCTGTTTTTT	CASSGDRLFTGELFF
TRBV5-6	TRBJ2-7	-	-	TGTGCCAGCAGTTATCACCCGGGGACACCGGGAAGCGAGCAGTACTTC	CASSYHPGTPGSEQYF
TRBV24-1	TRBJ2-3	TRBD1	few	TGTGCCACCAGTGACTCCTCCGGACAGGGGCCGCGAGGGGCGCAGTATTTT	CATSDSSGQGPRGAQYF
TRBV5-5	TRBJ2-1	-	-	TGTGCCAGCAGCTTTGGTGTGGGTCGGGATGAGCAGTTCTTC	CASSFGVGRDEQFF
TRBV28	TRBJ1-3	-	-	TGTGCCAGCAGTCCCCATCTCGACACCTCTGGAAACACCATATATTTT	CASSPHLDTSGNTIYF
TRBV24-1	TRBJ2-4	TRBD1	-	TGTGCCACCAGTGATCCGGGACAGGGGTCCAAAAACATTCAGTACTTC	CATSDPGQGSKNIQYF
TRBV7-2	TRBJ1-4	-	-	TGTGCCAGCAGCTTAAGGTCCTGGGGTCCGGCAGGGGAGGAAAAACTGTTTTTT	CASSLRSWGPAGEEKLFF
TRBV6-2/TRBV6-3	TRBJ2-5	-	-	TGTGCCAGCAGCAGCCGTCGGGGGGCGCAAGAGACCCAGTACTTC	CASSSRRGAQETQYF
TRBV6-2/TRBV6-3	TRBJ2-3	-	-	TGTGCCAGCAGTATTTACCCGGGCACAGATACGCAGTATTTT	CASSIYPGTDTQYF
TRBV9	TRBJ1-2	-	-	TGTGCCAGCGGCCCCCCCTATGGCTACACCTTC	CASGPPYGYTF
TRBV29-1	TRBJ2-1	-	-	TGCAGCGTTGAAAGTAGCCAGAGTGAGCAGTTCTTC	CSVESSQSEQFF
TRBV13	TRBJ2-1	TRBD2	once	TGTGCCAGCAGCTTCCTCCCGAGCGGGAGCTCCTACAATGAGCAGTTCTTC	CASSFLPSGSSYNEQFF
TRBV4-1	TRBJ2-5	TRBD2	-	TGCGCCAGCAACCGTTATAGCGGGGAAGAGACCCAGTACTTC	CASNRYSGEETQYF
TRBV5-6	TRBJ2-1	TRBD2	-	TGTGCCAGCAGCTTGGCCGCGGGGGGCACAAAAAATGAGCAGTTCTTC	CASSLAAGGTKNEQFF
TRBV19	TRBJ2-7	TRBD2	-	TGTGCCAGTAGTACCCAAGCGGGAGGACGATACGAGCAGTACTTC	CASSTQAGGRYEQYF
TRBV9	TRBJ2-1	-	-	TGTGCCAGCAGCGCCAGCCCGCCAGGATTCTTTAGCTCCTACAATGAGCAGTTCTTC	CASSASPPGFFSSYNEQFF
TRBV6-1	TRBJ1-5	-	-	TGTGCCAGCAGTGAAGCGGGTGGGCGGGGTCAGCCCCAGCATTTT	CASSEAGGRGQPQHF
TRBV18	TRBJ1-2	TRBD1	-	TGTGCCAGCTCACCGCAGGGACAGCTTGTCTACACCTTC	CASSPQGQLVYTF
TRBV29-1	TRBJ2-2	-	-	TGCAGCGGAGACTTAAAAAACACCGGGGAGCTGTTTTTT	CSGDLKNTGELFF
TRBV7-2	TRBJ2-1	TRBD2	-	TGTGCCAGCGGGGGACTAGCGGGAGTTTTCAATGAGCAGTTCTTC	CASGGLAGVFNEQFF
TRBV10-3	TRBJ2-2	-	-	TGTGCCATCAGTGATGAAGCAGGGACGAACACCGGGGAGCTGTTTTTT	CAISDEAGTNTGELFF
TRBV28	TRBJ1-3	-	-	TGTGCCAGCAGTTTACCCAGGGTAGCTGGAAACACCATATATTTT	CASSLPRVAGNTIYF
TRBV5-6	TRBJ2-1	-	-	TGTGCCAGCAGCTTCCAGGTTGATTTGGCCAACTCCTACAATGAGCAGTTCTTC	CASSFQVDLANSYNEQFF
TRBV6-6	TRBJ2-7	TRBD1	-	TGTGCCAGCAGTTTCGACAATACAGGGGCAAACTACTTC	CASSFDNTGANYF
TRBV11-3	TRBJ2-1	-	-	TGTGCCAGCAGCTATAGCCCGAACAATGAGCAGTTCTTC	CASSYSPNNEQFF
TRBV28	TRBJ2-7	TRBD2	-	TGTGCCAGCAGTCCGCCTCTAGCGGGAACCTACGAGCAGTACTTC	CASSPPLAGTYEQYF
TRBV25-1	TRBJ2-2	TRBD2	few	TGTGCCAGCAGTGAAATTTTGGCTAGCGGGAGCCCCGGGGAGCTGTTTTTT	CASSEILASGSPGELFF
TRBV24-1	TRBJ1-1	-	-	TGTGCCACCAGTGATTGGAGGCTGGGGGCGATGAACACTGAAGCTTTCTTT	CATSDWRLGAMNTEAFF
TRBV7-2	TRBJ2-1	TRBD1	once	TGTGCCAGCAGCTCTCCGGGACAGAAGAACCACAATGAGCAGTTCTTC	CASSSPGQKNHNEQFF
TRBV7-8	TRBJ2-3	-	-	TGTGCCAGCAGCCGGAGGGGGCTACTCCAGGGGGCAGATACGCAGTATTTT	CASSRRGLLQGADTQYF
TRBV6-2/TRBV6-3	TRBJ1-1	TRBD1	-	TGTGCCAGCAGTTACTCCGGCCGACAGGGAGACACTGAAGCTTTCTTT	CASSYSGRQGDTEAFF
TRBV5-1	TRBJ2-7	-	-	TGCGCCAGCAGCTATTCCGGGACAAACGAGCAGTACTTC	CASSYSGTNEQYF
TRBV29-1	TRBJ1-2	-	-	TGCAGCGTTGGGGGGGTGGACTATGGCTACACCTTC	CSVGGVDYGYTF
TRBV7-2	TRBJ1-1	TRBD1	-	TGTGCCAGCAGCCTTCGGACAGGGCAAACTGAAGCTTTCTTT	CASSLRTGQTEAFF
TRBV7-9	TRBJ2-1	-	-	TGTGCCAGCAGCTCGGGACTCCTCAATGAGCAGTTCTTC	CASSSGLLNEQFF
TRBV19	TRBJ1-4	-	-	TGTGCCAGTAGTATCGGGGTTGGGAGCGCTAATGAAAAACTGTTTTTT	CASSIGVGSANEKLFF
TRBV5-1	TRBJ2-7	TRBD2	-	TGCGCCAGCAGCTTGGGGACTAGCGGGGTCTTACTAGGCGAGCAGTACTTC	CASSLGTSGVLLGEQYF
TRBV5-6	TRBJ1-1	TRBD1	-	TGTGCCAGCAGCTCGGCCCGGACAGGGTCGGGGGCTTTCTTT	CASSSARTGSGAFF
TRBV11-2	TRBJ2-5	-	-	TGTGCCAGCAGCTTTCGAGTTGTGGGGGCGGTGGAGACCCAGTACTTC	CASSFRVVGAVETQYF
TRBV19	TRBJ1-6	TRBD1	-	TGTGCCAGTAGTATTTCAACAGGGGTAAGCTCACCCCTCCACTTT	CASSISTGVSSPLHF
TRBV5-4	TRBJ2-7	TRBD1	once	TGTGCCAGCAGGAGGGACAGGGGTAGCGAGCAGTACTTC	CASRRDRGSEQYF
TRBV25-1	TRBJ1-1	TRBD1	-	TGTGCCAGCAGTGGGGACAGGGGGGGCACTGAAGCTTTCTTT	CASSGDRGGTEAFF
TRBV4-3	TRBJ1-5	TRBD1	few	TGCGCCAGCAGCCGGGACAGTGAACAGCCCCAGCATTTT	CASSRDSEQPQHF
TRBV10-3	TRBJ2-5	TRBD2	-	TGTGCCATCAGCCTAGCGGGGGGGTCCCAAGAGACCCAGTACTTC	CAISLAGGSQETQYF
TRBV6-5	TRBJ1-1	-	-	TGTGCCAGCAGTTACTATCTCTTGAACACTGAAGCTTTCTTT	CASSYYLLNTEAFF
TRBV5-1	TRBJ2-3	-	-	TGCGCCAGCAGCTATGAAAGGGGGATTGATACGCAGTATTTT	CASSYERGIDTQYF
TRBV4-1	TRBJ1-4	-	-	TGCGCCAGCAGCCACACGATGGACAGACAAAAACTGTTTTTT	CASSHTMDRQKLFF
TRBV30	TRBJ2-1	TRBD2	-	TGTGCCTGGAAGCAACTAGCGACTCTATACAATGAGCAGTTCTTC	CAWKQLATLYNEQFF
TRBV5-1	TRBJ2-2	-	-	TGCGCCAGCACCCCCAGTCCGGGGTATGCCGGGGAGCTGTTTTTT	CASTPSPGYAGELFF
TRBV6-2/TRBV6-3	TRBJ1-5	-	-	TGTGCCAGCAGTTACTCGCTCGGGGAAGACTCTTATAGCAATCAGCCCCAGCATTTT	CASSYSLGEDSYSNQPQHF